These 3 T cell receptor beta chains originate from one sample sequenced in a study of OX40 agonist ivuxolimab in advanced cancers. Assay: immunoSEQ multiplex PCR; the TCRdb copy retains only in-frame clones and omits some. The table lists more than 70,000 clones, 65% to 90% of them singletons. Specimen: CD4+ or CD8+ T cells sorted from blood, collected in a trial of the OX40 agonist ivuxolimab. These receptors all come from an adult with an advanced solid tumor such as melanoma, head and neck, liver or kidney cancer.

The V and J genes are TRBV7-9 and TRBJ2-2; 7 bases are a match to TRBD2. The V gene end was trimmed by 3 bases and the J gene end by 2 bases; junction bases not matched to a gene: 15. The CDR3 loop spans 19 amino acids. Per germline, CDR1 SEHNR and CDR2 FQNEAQ (reference sequence). In DNA form, the CDR3 reads TGTGCCAGCAGCTTGACGTTTCCTAGCGGCAAGTTAAACACCGGGGAGCTGTTTTTT. This gives the protein CASSLTFPSGKLNTGELFF.

The chain couples TRBV6-1 to TRBJ2-5; 13 nucleotides align to TRBD2. CDR1 MNHNS and CDR2 SASEGT come from the germline V gene. The ends lost 1 base at V and 1 base at J; junction bases unmatched: 6. The CDR3 runs 18 residues. CDR3 sequence reads: CASSEGRLAGGSQETQYF. The CDR3 DNA is TGTGCCAGCAGTGAAGGGAGACTAGCGGGGGGTTCCCAAGAGACCCAGTACTTC.

The rearrangement links TRBV30 to TRBJ2-7; D gene ambiguous. Germline V gene lookup returns CDR1 GTSNPN and CDR2 SVGIG (reference sequence). V lost 3 bases, J lost 5 bases, and 8 bases lay in between. The CDR3 has 11 amino acids. The CDR3 sequence: CAWRGRDEQYF. For the CDR3, the DNA is TGTGCCTGGAGGGGAAGGGACGAGCAGTACTTC. Full variable domain (remainder filled in from reference TRBV30 and TRBJ2-7): SQTIHQWPATLVQPVGSPLSLECTVEGTSNPNLYWYRQAAGRGLQLLFYSVGIGQISSEVPQNLSASRPQDRQFILSSKKLLLSDSGFYLCAWRGRDEQYFGPGTRLTVT.